Each of the 11 T cell receptor beta chains below was sequenced from the same sample in a study of blood T cell repertoires in COVID-19. The protocol was immunoSEQ multiplex PCR, while the TCRdb copy is restricted to in-frame clones and leaves out a portion. The sample yields about 140,000 clones, 85% seen once. The sample consisted of peripheral blood. The receptor set was obtained from a middle-aged man with acute or convalescent COVID-19.

This chain uses TRBV28 with TRBJ2-1; D is unclear. This CDR3 has 12 residues. The V gene's germline CDR1 is MDHEN and CDR2 SYDVKM. V lost 7 bases and J lost 7, with 11 bases in between. The CDR3 loop is CASNYVKNEQFF. CDR3 coding DNA: TGTGCCAGCAACTACGTAAAGAATGAGCAGTTCTTC.

A single count supports this clone. The CDR3 coding sequence is TGCGCCAGCAGCTGGGGGGGCCGAGAGCCGTACACCGGGGAGCTGTTTTTT. It translates to CASSWGGREPYTGELFF. This chain joins TRBV5-1 and TRBJ2-2, with D possibly being TRBD2 (7 bases). V lost 3 bases, J lost 3 bases, and 18 bases lay in between. The CDR3 has 17 residues. The V gene's germline CDR1 is SGHRS and CDR2 YFSETQ.

The chain links TRBV6-4 to TRBJ1-2, with a possible D match to TRBD1 (6 bases). CDR3 length equals 16 residues. The germline V gene encodes CDR1 MRHNA and CDR2 SNTAGT. Trimming cost V 3 bases and J 7 bases, with 21 bases left between them. The CDR3 is CASSEQPWGGAGGYTF. The DNA for the CDR3 is TGTGCCAGCAGTGAACAACCATGGGGGGGCGCGGGTGGCTACACCTTC.

The gene calls are TRBV5-5 and TRBJ1-1, with a weak D call TRBD1 (6 bases). V dropped 7 bases and J dropped 1 base, with 11 bases sitting between them. From germline, CDR1 is SGHKS and CDR2 YYEKEE (reference sequence). This CDR3 contains 13 residues. CDR3 amino acids: CASRGQQNTEAFF. The CDR3 DNA sequence: TGTGCCAGCCGAGGACAGCAGAACACTGAAGCTTTCTTT.

This chain connects TRBV3-1 (or the pseudogene TRBV3-2) to TRBJ2-6; TRBD1 matches at 9 bases. The germline V gene encodes CDR1 LGHDT and CDR2 YNNKEL (reference sequence). V was clipped by 4 bases and J by 2 bases; unmatched bases: 6. The CDR3 consists of 17 residues. The CDR3 here is CASSLQTGGPGANVLTF. CDR3 in DNA: TGTGCCAGCAGCCTACAGACAGGGGGTCCTGGGGCCAACGTCCTGACTTTC.

The chain links TRBV27 to TRBJ2-7, with D possibly TRBD1 on 5 matching bases. V gave up 2 bases and J gave up 2 bases, with 10 bases separating them. This CDR3 spans 14 amino acids. Germline values: CDR1 MNHEY, CDR2 SMNVEV (reference sequence). CDR3 DNA sequence: TGTGCCAGCAGTTTAACCCAGGGTGCCTACGAGCAGTACTTC. It encodes CASSLTQGAYEQYF.

J is TRBJ1-1 and V is TRBV9; unclear D gene. V lost 0 bases, J lost 0 bases, and 9 bases lay in between. This CDR3 has 15 amino acids. Germline-derived CDR1 and CDR2 are SGDLS and YYNGEE. CDR3 in amino acids: CASSVEGAMNTEAFF. In nucleotides, the CDR3 is TGTGCCAGCAGCGTAGAAGGAGCCATGAACACTGAAGCTTTCTTT.

This rearrangement joins TRBV9 to TRBJ2-3; TRBD2 matches at 8 bases. This CDR3 contains 15 residues. Germline values: CDR1 SGDLS, CDR2 YYNGEE. Trimming cost V 4 bases and J 4 bases; bases outside gene matches: 8. In DNA form, the CDR3 reads TGTGCCAGCAGCACTAGCGGAGGCTTAGCAGATACGCAGTATTTT. Translating it yields CASSTSGGLADTQYF.

This clone was seen a few times. This chain connects TRBV4-1 to TRBJ2-7, with D hard to call. The CDR3 loop spans 14 amino acids. The V and J ends lost 1 base and 3 bases respectively, with 10 bases between them. Germline loops: CDR1 MGHRA, CDR2 YSYEKL. CDR3: CASSQGSQFYEQYF. The CDR3 DNA follows: TGCGCCAGCAGCCAAGGTTCGCAGTTCTACGAGCAGTACTTC.

This rearrangement joins TRBV9 to TRBJ2-5, with D possibly being TRBD2 (5 bases). CDR1 is SGDLS and CDR2 is YYNGEE in the germline V gene. Trimming pared 3 bases from V and 5 bases from J, leaving 11 bases between. This CDR3 is built from 13 residues. CDR3 sequence reads: CASSALRGETQYF. The CDR3 nucleotides read TGTGCCAGCAGCGCCCTGAGAGGGGAGACCCAGTACTTC.

This chain joins TRBV6-5 and TRBJ1-4; TRBD1 matches 9 bases. CDR1 MNHEY and CDR2 SVGAGI come from the germline V gene. This CDR3 region has 14 residues. The J segment lost 9 bases and the V segment lost 6 bases, leaving 8 bases of the junction unmatched. CDR3 amino acids: CASSPTGGRQKLFF. The CDR3 DNA is TGTGCCAGCAGCCCAACAGGGGGCCGACAAAAACTGTTTTTT.